The table lists the clone carrying this TCR beta chain with a count of one. The data are from a study of blood T cell repertoires in COVID-19. At the level of the study: Acute and convalescent COVID-19 samples came from the United States, Italy and Spain. Sources were T cells, B-cell-depleted T cells, or PBMCs; the material itself was cDNA or gDNA.

Original methodology: Reference gene primers were amplified, and this amplification served to estimate nucleated cell counts. Assay used: immunoSEQ multiplex PCR; TCRdb lists only in-frame clones, some missing. V, J and clone size are those of that table, while D and trimming were read from the DNA. The sample yields 95,000 to 110,000 clones, roughly 90% seen once. With V trimmed by 3 bases and J by 4 bases, 1 base remained unmatched. This CDR3 contains 14 residues. The germline gives CDR1 MRHNA, CDR2 SNTAGT. The chain couples TRBV6-4 to TRBJ2-3; 10 bases match TRBD1. This clonotype originated in a human donor in a cohort sampled during active COVID-19. Sequenced: peripheral blood. This CDR3 is CASSEGTGADTQYF. The CDR3 DNA reads TGTGCCAGCAGTGAGGGGACAGGGGCAGATACGCAGTATTTT.